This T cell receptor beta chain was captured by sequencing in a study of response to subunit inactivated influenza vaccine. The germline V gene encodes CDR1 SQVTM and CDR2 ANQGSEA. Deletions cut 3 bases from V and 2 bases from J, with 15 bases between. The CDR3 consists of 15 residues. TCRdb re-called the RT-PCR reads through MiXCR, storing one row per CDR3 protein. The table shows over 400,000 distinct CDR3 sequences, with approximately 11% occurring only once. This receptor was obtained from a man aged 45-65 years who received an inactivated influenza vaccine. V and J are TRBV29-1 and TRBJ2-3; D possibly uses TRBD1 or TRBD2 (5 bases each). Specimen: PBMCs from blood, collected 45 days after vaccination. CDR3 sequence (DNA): TGCAGCGTTGACGGGTCGGGGCCTAACACAGATACGCAGTATTTT. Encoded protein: CSVDGSGPNTDTQYF.